These 17 T cell receptor beta chains came from one sample sequenced in a study of blood T cell repertoires in COVID-19. Clones were read by immunoSEQ multiplex PCR, and TCRdb kept only the in-frame ones, dropping some. The repertoire holds around 160,000 clones, with approximately 83% as singletons. The sample taken for sequencing was PBMCs or T cells enriched from blood (not recorded which). These TCRs come from a woman aged 55-70 years who had recovered from COVID-19.

DNA for the CDR3: TGCGCCAGCAGCTTGGGTGGCACCACCAATCAGCCCCAGCATTTT. Amino acid sequence: CASSLGGTTNQPQHF. The chain uses TRBV5-1 and TRBJ1-5, with no clear D. The CDR3 has 15 residues. V lost 0 bases to trimming and J lost 3 bases, with 10 bases between them. The V gene's germline CDR1 is SGHRS and CDR2 YFSETQ.

V usage is TRBV30 and J usage is TRBJ2-7; TRBD1 matches 8 bases. CDR1 is GTSNPN and CDR2 is SVGIG in the germline V gene (reference sequence). The CDR3 is 13 amino acids. V lost 1 base, J lost 6 bases, and 5 bases stayed unmatched. CDR3 amino acids: CAWSEDRVSEQYF. The CDR3 nucleotides read TGTGCCTGGAGTGAGGACAGGGTAAGCGAGCAGTACTTC.

The V call is TRBV7-2, the J call TRBJ2-6, with D uncertain. Per the germline V gene, CDR1 is SGHTA and CDR2 is FQGNSA. CDR3 size: 14 residues. V lost 4 bases and J 5 bases, leaving 9 bases between the germline ends. In nucleotides, the CDR3 is TGTGCCAGCAGCTCGGAACTAAGGGCCAACGTCCTGACTTTC. Protein: CASSSELRANVLTF.

J is TRBJ1-1 and V is TRBV5-6, with TRBD1 matching 7 bases. The CDR3 sequence is 14 residues long. Germline CDR1 is SGHDT and CDR2 is YYEEEE. V lost 4 bases, J lost 8 bases, and 11 bases stayed unmatched. For the CDR3, the DNA is TGTGCCAGCAGCGCGACAAACCGGGACAGCGAAGCTTTCTTT. It yields the protein CASSATNRDSEAFF.

This chain joins TRBV18 and TRBJ1-1, with a tentative D call TRBD1 (6 bases). Germline lookup yields CDR1 KGHSH and CDR2 LQKENI. This CDR3 comprises 13 residues. With 4 bases removed from V and 0 bases from J, the gap between germline ends came to 6 bases. The CDR3 spells CASSQGVNTEAFF. DNA for the CDR3: TGTGCCAGCTCACAGGGGGTGAACACTGAAGCTTTCTTT.

This chain links TRBV6-1 with TRBJ1-6, with 8 nucleotides matching TRBD1. There are 13 residues in the CDR3. V trimming: 3 bases; J trimming: 10 bases; junction bases outside the gene matches: 2. Germline CDR1 and CDR2: MNHNS and SASEGT. This CDR3 reads CASSEYRGSPLHF. The CDR3 DNA reads TGTGCCAGCAGTGAGTACAGGGGGTCACCCCTCCACTTT.

This chain uses TRBV29-1 with TRBJ2-3; D perhaps matches TRBD2 (6 bases). Trimming removed 7 bases from V and 2 bases from J, with 25 bases in between. This CDR3 spans 17 amino acids. CDR1 is SQVTM, CDR2 ANQGSEA, per germline. CDR3 in DNA: TGCAGCGGCTTGAATGGTATTGAACTAGCTTACACAGATACGCAGTATTTT. Translation gives CSGLNGIELAYTDTQYF.

The genes are TRBV18 and TRBJ1-1; TRBD1 matches 7 bases. Germline-derived CDR1 and CDR2 are KGHSH and LQKENI. The CDR3 runs 15 residues. V shed 1 base, J shed 7 bases, and the junction held 9 bases outside the gene matches. CDR3 bases: TGTGCCAGCTCACCACTCCTACAGGGGAAGGGTGAAGCTTTCTTT. Its translation: CASSPLLQGKGEAFF. The whole variable domain, filled in from reference TRBV18 and TRBJ1-1, reads NAGVMQNPRHLVRRRGQEARLRCSPMKGHSHVYWYRQLPEEGLKFMVYLQKENIIDESGMPKERFSAEFPKEGPSILRIQQVVRGDSAAYFCASSPLLQGKGEAFFGQGTRLTVV.

This clone is a singleton in its sample. The CDR3 DNA follows: TGTGCCAGCCAGACAGGGCCCTACTATGGCTACACCTTC. Translation gives CASQTGPYYGYTF. This chain uses TRBV28 with TRBJ1-2, with 7 positions matching TRBD1. Germline V gene lookup returns CDR1 MDHEN and CDR2 SYDVKM. The CDR3 spans 13 residues. J gave up 3 bases and V 8 bases, and 6 bases lay outside the gene matches.

There are a few counts of this clone. V usage is TRBV2 and J usage is TRBJ1-2; D gene uncertain. Trimming took off 11 bases at V and 4 bases at J, with 17 bases between the two ends. From germline, CDR1 is SNHLY and CDR2 FYNNEI. CDR3 length: 13 amino acids. The CDR3 coding sequence is TGTGCCCCACGCGTACCGGGTCCCTATGGCTACACCTTC. It encodes CAPRVPGPYGYTF.

About this clone: This same CDR3 is encoded by further DNA sequences in the sample. The J gene is TRBJ2-2, the V gene TRBV28, with D unclear. V was clipped by 6 bases and J by 1 base, with 12 bases between them. The CDR3 loop spans 15 amino acids. In germline, CDR1 is MDHEN, CDR2 SYDVKM. The CDR3 sequence: CASRPTAGNTGELFF. The DNA of the CDR3 is TGTGCCAGCAGGCCGACGGCAGGGAACACCGGGGAGCTGTTTTTT.

The J gene is TRBJ1-2, the V gene TRBV7-9; 7 bases line up with TRBD1. This CDR3 is 16 amino acids long. Germline CDR1 and CDR2: SEHNR and FQNEAQ (reference sequence). The V gene end was trimmed by 5 bases and the J gene end by 6 bases; junction bases not matched to a gene: 15. CDR3 coding DNA: TGTGCCAGCAGCAGTGGAAGGGGACAGACTAAAGATGGCTACACCTTC. This encodes CASSSGRGQTKDGYTF. The variable domain in full, with the rest retrieved from reference TRBV7-9 and TRBJ1-2, is DTGVSQNPRHKITKRGQNVTFRCDPISEHNRLYWYRQTLGQGPEFLTYFQNEAQLEKSRLLSDRFSAERPKGSFSTLEIQRTEQGDSAMYLCASSSGRGQTKDGYTFGSGTRLTVV.

This sequence joins TRBV28 and TRBJ2-1; 8 bases map to TRBD1. CDR3 size: 12 residues. The V gene's germline CDR1 is MDHEN and CDR2 SYDVKM. The ends lost 5 bases at V and 15 bases at J; junction bases unmatched: 9. CDR3 loop: CASSPTTGEAFF. CDR3 nucleotide sequence: TGTGCCAGCAGTCCAACGACAGGGGAAGCGTTCTTC. Combining the CDR3 with reference TRBV28 and TRBJ2-1 gives the whole variable domain DVKVTQSSRYLVKRTGEKVFLECVQDMDHENMFWYRQDPGLGLRLIYFSYDVKMKEKGDIPEGYSVSREKKERFSLILESASTNQTSMYLCASSPTTGEAFFGPGTRLTVL.

The chain is built from TRBV28 and TRBJ1-2; 9 bases are shared with TRBD1. This CDR3 region has 15 residues. The V gene end was trimmed by 5 bases and the J gene end by 7 bases; junction bases not matched to a gene: 11. Germline CDR1 is MDHEN and CDR2 is SYDVKM. CDR3 bases: TGTGCCAGCAGTCGTCCCGGGACAGGGTCTGGTGGCTACACCTTC. It codes for CASSRPGTGSGGYTF.

This clone was recorded once. The V and J genes are TRBV20-1 and TRBJ2-7; D possibly corresponds to TRBD2 (5 bases). CDR3 size: 14 residues. Trimming removed 3 bases at V and 3 bases at J, with 15 bases between. Per the germline V gene, CDR1 is DFQATT and CDR2 is SNEGSKA (reference sequence). CDR3 sequence: CSASISGLIYEQYF. The CDR3 DNA is TGCAGTGCTAGTATCTCCGGACTCATCTACGAGCAGTACTTC.

This clone was picked up one time. The V and J genes are TRBV30 and TRBJ2-7, with 9 bases identical to TRBD1. The germline gives CDR1 GTSNPN, CDR2 SVGIG (reference sequence). This CDR3 has 13 residues. The V and J ends lost 5 bases and 2 bases, in that order; junction bases with no gene match: 4. CDR3 DNA: TGTGCCTGGGAGGGGACAGGGACCTACGAGCAGTACTTC. It codes for CAWEGTGTYEQYF.

V is TRBV3-1 (or the pseudogene TRBV3-2) and J is TRBJ2-3; D gene ambiguous. The V end was cut by 0 bases, the J end by 2 bases, with 3 bases between. The CDR3 runs 13 residues. Germline lookup yields CDR1 LGHDT and CDR2 YNNKEL (reference sequence). CDR3 in DNA: TGTGCCAGCAGCCAAGACTTCACAGATACGCAGTATTTT. Encoded protein: CASSQDFTDTQYF.